One TCR beta chain is described in this entry. Using its own MiXCR run on the RT-PCR reads, TCRdb lists one record per CDR3 protein. The data contain under 800,000 distinct CDR3 sequences, approximately 15% of them singletons. V was pared by 2 bases and J by 3 bases, with 8 bases between. Germline V gives CDR1 ENHRY, CDR2 SYGVKD. This CDR3 comprises 14 residues. This sample is drawn from a study of response to subunit inactivated influenza vaccine. The chain recombines TRBV10-3 with TRBJ1-5; no clear D gene. The clonotype was recovered from a man aged 45 to 65 who received an inactivated influenza vaccine. Sequencing was performed on PBMCs from blood, taken 14 to 15 days before vaccination. The chain's CDR3 is CAISEGQNNQPQHF. CDR3 bases: TGTGCCATCAGTGAGGGGCAGAACAATCAGCCCCAGCATTTT.